This section outlines one TCR beta chain sequence together with its context. The data originate from a study of blood T cell repertoires in COVID-19. In the study overall: T cells, B-cell-depleted T cells, or PBMCs supplied cDNA or gDNA.

In the authors' methods: Reference gene primer amplification yielded estimated nucleated cell counts. Method: immunoSEQ multiplex PCR; TCRdb's copy keeps in-frame clones and lacks some. V and J calls and clone size are given by that table; D and trimming were obtained from the DNA. Of 350,000 or so clones listed, about 91% were seen once; the top ten hold 1.5% to 2%. The Seattle patients joined while their infection was active and were tracked longitudinally afterward. This CDR3 is built from 16 residues. V dropped 6 bases and J dropped 5 bases, with 17 bases sitting between them. Per the germline V gene, CDR1 is MNHNY and CDR2 is SVGAGI (reference sequence).

The chain uses TRBV6-6 and TRBJ1-6, with D possibly matching TRBD1 (6 bases). The specimen sequenced was peripheral blood. This receptor was obtained from a woman in her 30s with COVID-19, enrolled during active disease. Written as DNA, the CDR3 is TGTGCCAGCAGAGGGGGTATGAAGGGAAATAATTCACCCCTCCACTTT. Amino acids: CASRGGMKGNNSPLHF.